This T cell receptor (beta chain) was identified during a study of T cells in Graves' hyperthyroidism and ophthalmopathy (dated by TCRdb to the late 2010s). For the study in its entirety: Peripheral blood samples were taken at the time of initial diagnosis, prior to any treatment. TCR V-J signatures able to tell the groups apart were searched for in a discovery cohort of 95 or so patients, of whom roughly 42 had Graves' ophthalmopathy and about 55 had stable Graves' hyperthyroidism. An independent validation cohort of under 20 hyperthyroidism patients and 15 or so patients who later progressed to ophthalmopathy tested prospective prediction of ophthalmopathy. For training and testing, the roughly 97 patients in the discovery cohort were randomly divided in a 7:3 ratio. In addition, the study compared T-cell repertoires in thyroid tissue and in blood from five or six Graves' hyperthyroidism patients. Once sampling was done, hyperthyroidism patients were given methimazole at a starting dose of 30 mg daily, whereas ophthalmopathy patients were given high-dose intravenous methylprednisolone. TCR Vbeta CDR3 sequencing of some 140 peripheral blood samples (roughly 41 ophthalmopathy, 70 to 85 hyperthyroidism and around 17 progressor patients) is reported in the paper.

What the authors observed across the whole study: Sample size was not statistically predetermined, and blinding of investigators to group allocation was not performed. During validation, the model predicted progression to ophthalmopathy a median of roughly six months ahead of onset, with more than 60% sensitivity and around 72% specificity. Blood samples also contained most of the expanded thyroid clonotypes (frequency above 0.001), which suggests that blood repertoires may reflect thyroid immune responses. A 13 V-J signature model separated ophthalmopathy from stable hyperthyroidism, with nearly 90% sensitivity and 81.08% specificity in cross-validation and 80%/75% in testing.

Many counts were recorded for this clonotype. Its specific antigen is unknown. The input lacks base qualities; no much larger clone sits a single base away. Ophthalmopathy patients had moderately to severely active disease, with a Clinical Activity Score of 3 or more, a NOSPECS grade of 4 or more, and a disease duration of less than 3 months. Any patient with an uncontrolled infection, another autoimmune disease, pregnancy or lactation was excluded. Clinical symptoms, serum thyroxine and TRAb, thyroid ultrasound, and orbital computed tomography formed the basis for the diagnoses. PBMCs were separated from roughly 9.3 ml of fresh peripheral blood using Ficoll-Paque density gradient centrifugation. Trizol reagent was used to extract total RNA, and RNA quality was then checked on an Agilent 2100 Bioanalyzer. The TCR beta CDR3 regions were amplified from RNA transcripts. For the first round of RT-PCR on the TCR CDR3, the HTBI primer set was used together with the Qiagen OneStep RT-PCR kit. The libraries were constructed in a second round of multiplex PCR and then size-selected and purified. The libraries were sequenced on an Illumina HiSeq2000 using paired-end 100 bp reads. As for the original processing: SOAPnuke was used to process the raw data, removing reads that contained adapters or uncalled bases, had a mean Phred below 15, or lacked an exact match to the constant primer or identifier. COPE v1.2.5 was used to merge the high-quality paired reads, and each unique nucleotide sequence was defined as a clonotype. MiTCR v1.1 was used to align clonotypes to the IMGT TRBV, TRBD and TRBJ reference segments. Analysis was restricted to V-J combinations with a frequency above 0.0001, which covered roughly 99% of repertoires. The TCS score was defined as F50 (clonal expansion) divided by E x V (chaos), with BLOSUM62-based TCRdist calculated between CDR3 peptides within each V-J. Welch's t-statistics and random forest reduced around 550 V-J features to about 13, which were used in a naive Bayes classifier (R e1071). TCRdb reprocessed the public reads (quality trimming at Q25 with fastp, clone calling with MiXCR) and kept in-frame beta chains. CDR3 protein sequences are deduplicated, and each keeps its most common genes and DNA. It is TCRdb's table, rather than the study itself, that gives the V and J calls and clone size. The sample has hundreds of thousands of distinct CDR3 sequences on record, roughly 20% of them singletons. The ten largest clones represent 34% of the sample.

For CDR1 and CDR2, the germline V gene lists MDHEN and SYDVKM. The CDR3 numbers 18 residues from cysteine through phenylalanine. Only the CDR3 region is kept as DNA, spanning 54 bases read in frame from base 1. V is pared back by 6 bases and J by 1 base, with 23 bases lying between the germline termini. This chain joins TRBV28 to TRBJ2-3; perhaps TRBD2 is the D gene, with 5 bases matching. Sequenced material: blood. The sequence derives from a young man with Graves' ophthalmopathy. At the DNA level, the sequence is TGTGCCAGCAGGACTATTCGAGGGTTCCCCTTCCGCACAGATACGCAGTATTTT. Its protein reads: CASRTIRGFPFRTDTQYF.